Many counts were recorded for the clone carrying this T cell receptor (beta chain). No antigen is known for it. The sample belongs to a study of T cell repertoires in cytomegalovirus infection. The overall study: CMV infection and matching HLA type were both indicated by public TCR beta signatures. Points from the study as a whole: Identification of carriers of CMV plus the relevant HLA was performed using cumulative public TCR beta family frequency. It was HLA-C-restricted CMV-specific TCR beta clonotypes that dominated the response ex vivo.

TCRdb ran MiXCR on the reads and lists one entry per CDR3 protein. This sample has approximately 240,000 distinct CDR3 sequences, with 9% to 15% found just once. Germline V gives CDR1 MDHEN, CDR2 SYDVKM. V lost 3 bases, J lost 2 bases, and 8 bases lay in between. The CDR3 is 14 amino acids. The TCR was taken from a human donor in good health (CMV status not recorded). Some clones in this sample may be carry-over from other donors' samples. This rearrangement joins TRBV28 to TRBJ1-5; D is ambiguous. The sequencing sample was made of PBMCs. CDR3 in amino acids: CASSLDGRNQPQHF. The DNA for the CDR3 is TGTGCCAGCAGTTTGGACGGGCGCAATCAGCCCCAGCATTTT.